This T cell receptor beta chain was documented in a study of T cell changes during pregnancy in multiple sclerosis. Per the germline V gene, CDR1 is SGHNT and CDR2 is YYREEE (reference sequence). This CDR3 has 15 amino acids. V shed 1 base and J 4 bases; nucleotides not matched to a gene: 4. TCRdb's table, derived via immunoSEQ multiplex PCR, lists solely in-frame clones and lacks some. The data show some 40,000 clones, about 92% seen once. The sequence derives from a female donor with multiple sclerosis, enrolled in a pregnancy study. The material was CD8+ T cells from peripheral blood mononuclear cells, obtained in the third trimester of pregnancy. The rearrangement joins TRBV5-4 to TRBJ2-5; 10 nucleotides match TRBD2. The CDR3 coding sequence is TGTGCCAGCAGCTTGCCCCTAGCGGGGGTAGAGACCCAGTACTTC. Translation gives CASSLPLAGVETQYF. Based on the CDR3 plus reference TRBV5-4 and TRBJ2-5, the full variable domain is ETGVTQSPTHLIKTRGQQVTLRCSSQSGHNTVSWYQQALGQGPQFIFQYYREEENGRGNFPPRFSGLQFPNYSSELNVNALELDDSALYLCASSLPLAGVETQYFGPGTRLLVL.